Listed here is a single TCR beta chain. The antigen remains undetermined. The data stem from a study of OX40 agonist ivuxolimab in advanced cancers. Overall study: Of the participants, over 30% had some prior anti-PD-1, anti-PD-L1 or anti-CTLA-4 therapy, which was allowed.

Systemic immunosuppression or autoimmune disease history was grounds to exclude patients. General study findings and limits: CD4+ T cells averaged fewer expanded clones than CD8+ T cells.

Method: immunoSEQ multiplex PCR; TCRdb's copy keeps in-frame clones and lacks some. The table shows some 69,000 clones, with around 90% occurring only once. With 1 base clipped from V and 3 bases from J, the junction kept 9 bases outside the gene matches. Germline lookup yields CDR1 LGHNA and CDR2 YNFKEQ. The CDR3 is 17 amino acids. The input for sequencing was CD4+ or CD8+ T cells sorted from blood, taken in a trial of the OX40 agonist ivuxolimab. The chain joins TRBV4-2 to TRBJ1-1; 9 nucleotides line up with TRBD1. The receptor was derived from an adult with an advanced solid tumor such as melanoma, head and neck, liver or kidney cancer. CDR3 sequence (DNA): TGTGCCAGCAGCCAAGGACAGGGGGAACTAAAGGACACTGAAGCTTTCTTT. This translates into CASSQGQGELKDTEAFF.